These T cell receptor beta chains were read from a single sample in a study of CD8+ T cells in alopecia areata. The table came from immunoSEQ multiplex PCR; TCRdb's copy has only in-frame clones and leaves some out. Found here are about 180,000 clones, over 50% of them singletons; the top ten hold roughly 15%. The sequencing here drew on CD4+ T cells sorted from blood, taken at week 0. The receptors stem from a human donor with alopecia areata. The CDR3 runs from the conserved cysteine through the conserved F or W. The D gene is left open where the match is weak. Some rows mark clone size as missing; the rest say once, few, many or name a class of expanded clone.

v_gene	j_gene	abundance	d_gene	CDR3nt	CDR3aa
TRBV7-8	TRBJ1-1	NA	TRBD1	TGTGCCAGCAGCTTAGTAATGGGTCGAAGACAGGGTCTTATGAACACTGAAGCTTTCTTT	CASSLVMGRRQGLMNTEAFF
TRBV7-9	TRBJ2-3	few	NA	TGTGCCAGCAGCTTAACGGGCACAGATACGCAGTATTTT	CASSLTGTDTQYF
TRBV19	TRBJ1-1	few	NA	TGTGCCAGTGAGGCCAGGGTAAACACTGAAGCTTTCTTT	CASEARVNTEAFF
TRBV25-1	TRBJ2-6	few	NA	TGTGCCAGCAGGGACAGCGGCCGGGGAGGGGCCAACGTCCTGACTTTC	CASRDSGRGGANVLTF
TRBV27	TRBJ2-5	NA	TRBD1	TGTGCCAGCAGTCTTCGACAGGGGGTACGAGAGACCCAGTACTTC	CASSLRQGVRETQYF
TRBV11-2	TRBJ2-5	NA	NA	TGTGCCAGCAGCTTTAGTTGGCGAGCAGCAGAGACCCAGTACTTC	CASSFSWRAAETQYF
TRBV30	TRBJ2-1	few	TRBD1	TGTGCCTGGTGCGCGGGACAGGGTTGGTATGAGCAGTTCTTC	CAWCAGQGWYEQFF
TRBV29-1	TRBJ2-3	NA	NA	TGCAGCGTTGTTCCGGGGACCGACGCAGATACGCAGTATTTT	CSVVPGTDADTQYF
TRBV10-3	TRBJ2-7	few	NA	TGTGCCATCAACCCCGGGATAAATCGAAACTCGGCCTACGAGCAGTACTTC	CAINPGINRNSAYEQYF
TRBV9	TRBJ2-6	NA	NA	TGTGCCAGCTCGCTTCCGGCCTCTGGGGCCAACGTCCTGACTTTC	CASSLPASGANVLTF
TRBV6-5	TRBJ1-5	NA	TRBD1	TGTGCCAGCGGGCAGGGGGCAAGTCAGCCCCAGCATTTT	CASGQGASQPQHF
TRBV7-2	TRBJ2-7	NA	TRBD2	TGTGCCAGCAGCTTAGTTGCCCTAGCGGGGAGCTACGAGCAGTACTTC	CASSLVALAGSYEQYF
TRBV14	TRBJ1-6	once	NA	TGTGCCAGCAGCCCTCTACAGGGATCCTATAATTCACCCCTCCACTTT	CASSPLQGSYNSPLHF
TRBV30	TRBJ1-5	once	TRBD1	TGTGCCTGGAGTGGCGCAGGGGGATACCAGCCCCAGCATTTT	CAWSGAGGYQPQHF
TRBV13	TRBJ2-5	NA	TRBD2	TGTGCCAGCAGCCCCCAGACTAGCTGGGGACGGACCCAGTACTTC	CASSPQTSWGRTQYF
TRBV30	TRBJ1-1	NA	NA	TGTGCCTGGAGTAGTTACGGGGTTACTGAAGCTTTCTTT	CAWSSYGVTEAFF
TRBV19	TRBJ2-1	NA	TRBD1	TGTGCCAGTAGTAAGGACAGGGGGCGGGGTGAGCAGTTCTTC	CASSKDRGRGEQFF
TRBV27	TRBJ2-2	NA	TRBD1	TGTGCCAGCAGTCCCTCGACAGGGGGAAAAGGGGAGCTGTTTTTT	CASSPSTGGKGELFF
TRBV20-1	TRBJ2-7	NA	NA	TGCAGTGCTAGAGACAGCTACGAGCAGTACTTC	CSARDSYEQYF
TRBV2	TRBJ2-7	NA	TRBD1	TGTGCCAGCGCCCGGGACAGGGGGTCCGACGAGCAGTACTTC	CASARDRGSDEQYF
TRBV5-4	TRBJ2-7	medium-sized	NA	TGTGCCAGCAGCTTGCGGTTGGCCTCTTACGAGCAGTACTTC	CASSLRLASYEQYF
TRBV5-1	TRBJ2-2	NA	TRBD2	TGCGCCAGCAGCTTGGCCACTAGCGGAACCGGGGAGCTGTTTTTT	CASSLATSGTGELFF
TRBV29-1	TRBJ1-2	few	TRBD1	TGCAGCGTTGAGGGACAGGTCTATGGCTACACCTTC	CSVEGQVYGYTF